The 7 T cell receptor beta chains below all came from one sample that was sequenced in a study of blood T cell repertoires in COVID-19. The table came from immunoSEQ multiplex PCR; TCRdb's copy has only in-frame clones and leaves some out. The repertoire has under 250,000 clones, 65% to 85% of them found once; the top ten carry approximately 3.6%. Sequencing was carried out using PBMCs or T cells enriched from blood (not recorded which). The receptors come from a woman aged 55-70 years who had recovered from COVID-19.

The J gene is TRBJ2-3, the V gene TRBV12-5; 7 nucleotides line up with TRBD1. Germline CDR1 reads LGHNT; CDR2 reads FRNRAP. The length of the CDR3 is 17 residues. The V segment lost 0 bases and the J segment 0 bases; nucleotides outside the gene matches: 6. As DNA, the CDR3 is TGTGCTAGTGGTTTGGTACACGGGGACAGCAGCACAGATACGCAGTATTTT. It translates to CASGLVHGDSSTDTQYF.

The chain uses TRBV5-1 and TRBJ2-5; 8 nucleotides match TRBD2. Germline lookup yields CDR1 SGHRS and CDR2 YFSETQ. This CDR3 is built from 15 residues. Trimming cost V 4 bases and J 1 base; bases outside gene matches: 6. CDR3 coding DNA: TGCGCCAGCAGCCGGCAAACTAGCGGCCAAGAGACCCAGTACTTC. Translation gives CASSRQTSGQETQYF.

The CDR3 bases are TGTGCCAGTAGTCGCACAGCCGCCCGTAATGAAAAACTGTTTTTT. Protein: CASSRTAARNEKLFF. The chain employs TRBV19 and TRBJ1-4; D gene uncertain. This CDR3 is built from 15 residues. Trimming took 5 bases from V and 4 from J, leaving 14 bases between them. Germline CDR1 reads LNHDA; CDR2 reads SQIVND (reference sequence).

This clone was counted a few times. V usage is TRBV7-8 and J usage is TRBJ1-4; possibly TRBD1 for D (5 bases). Per germline, CDR1 SGHVS and CDR2 FQNEAQ. The CDR3 runs 16 residues. Trimming pared 1 base from V and 0 bases from J, leaving 9 bases between. CDR3 nucleotides: TGTGCCAGCAGCTTAGGCAGGGCAGCAACTAATGAAAAACTGTTTTTT. Its translation is CASSLGRAATNEKLFF.

The V gene is TRBV2, the J gene TRBJ2-3; 10 bases match TRBD1. This CDR3 is built from 16 residues. V shed 1 base and J 2 bases; nucleotides not matched to a gene: 3. Germline V gene lookup returns CDR1 SNHLY and CDR2 FYNNEI. CDR3 in amino acids: CASSEDGTGVTDTQYF. For the CDR3, the DNA is TGTGCCAGCAGTGAAGACGGGACAGGGGTCACAGATACGCAGTATTTT.

V and J are TRBV5-1 and TRBJ1-2; 9 positions match TRBD1. The germline V gene has CDR1 SGHRS and CDR2 YFSETQ. Trimming removed 4 bases from V and 6 bases from J; junction bases left unmatched: 7. The CDR3 covers 14 residues. CDR3 region: CASSLQQGADGYTF. The CDR3 DNA follows: TGCGCCAGCAGCCTCCAACAGGGGGCGGATGGCTACACCTTC.

The chain has TRBV3-1 (or the pseudogene TRBV3-2) and TRBJ2-7; no clear D gene. Germline CDR1 is LGHDT and CDR2 is YNNKEL (reference sequence). The germline V and J ends were trimmed by 4 bases and 1 base, with 8 bases remaining between them. This CDR3 has 13 amino acids. In nucleotides, the CDR3 is TGTGCCAGCAGCCTTTCCGGGTCCTACGAGCAGTACTTC. Its protein is CASSLSGSYEQYF.